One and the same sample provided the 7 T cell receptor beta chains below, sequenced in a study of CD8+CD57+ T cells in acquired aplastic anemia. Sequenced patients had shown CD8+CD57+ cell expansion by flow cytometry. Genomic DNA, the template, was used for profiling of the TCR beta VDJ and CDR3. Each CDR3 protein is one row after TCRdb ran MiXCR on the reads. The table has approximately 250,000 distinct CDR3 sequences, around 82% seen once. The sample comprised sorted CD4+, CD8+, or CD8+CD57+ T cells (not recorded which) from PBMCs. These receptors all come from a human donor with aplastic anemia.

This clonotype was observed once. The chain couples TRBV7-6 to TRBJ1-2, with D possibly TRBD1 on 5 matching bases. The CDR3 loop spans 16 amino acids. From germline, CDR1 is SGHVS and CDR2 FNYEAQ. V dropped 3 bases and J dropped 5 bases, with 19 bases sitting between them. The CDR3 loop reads CASSLARDGQVYGYTF. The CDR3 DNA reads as TGTGCCAGCAGCTTGGCGAGGGACGGGCAAGTATATGGCTACACCTTC.

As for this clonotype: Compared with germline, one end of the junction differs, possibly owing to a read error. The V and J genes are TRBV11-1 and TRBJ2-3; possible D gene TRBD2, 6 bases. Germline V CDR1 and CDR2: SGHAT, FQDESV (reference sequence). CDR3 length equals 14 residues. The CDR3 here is CASSLVAGTDTQYF. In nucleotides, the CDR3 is TGCGCCAGCAGCTTAGTGGCGGGGACCGATACGCAGTATTTT.

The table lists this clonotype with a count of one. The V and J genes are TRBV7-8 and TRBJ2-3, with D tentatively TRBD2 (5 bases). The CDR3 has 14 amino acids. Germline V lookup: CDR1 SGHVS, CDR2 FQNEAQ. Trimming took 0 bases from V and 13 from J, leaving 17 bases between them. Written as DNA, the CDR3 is TGTGCCAGCAGCTTAGCGGGAGATCCCGGTAGGGAGTATTTT. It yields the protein CASSLAGDPGREYF.

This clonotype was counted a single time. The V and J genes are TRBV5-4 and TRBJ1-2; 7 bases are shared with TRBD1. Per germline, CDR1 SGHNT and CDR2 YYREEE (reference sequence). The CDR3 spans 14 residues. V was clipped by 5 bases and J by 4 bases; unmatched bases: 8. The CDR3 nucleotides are TGTGCCAGCAGTTACAACCGGGACAGCTATGGCTACACCTTC. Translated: CASSYNRDSYGYTF. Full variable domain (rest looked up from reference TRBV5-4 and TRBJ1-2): ETGVTQSPTHLIKTRGQQVTLRCSSQSGHNTVSWYQQALGQGPQFIFQYYREEENGRGNFPPRFSGLQFPNYSSELNVNALELDDSALYLCASSYNRDSYGYTFGSGTRLTVV.

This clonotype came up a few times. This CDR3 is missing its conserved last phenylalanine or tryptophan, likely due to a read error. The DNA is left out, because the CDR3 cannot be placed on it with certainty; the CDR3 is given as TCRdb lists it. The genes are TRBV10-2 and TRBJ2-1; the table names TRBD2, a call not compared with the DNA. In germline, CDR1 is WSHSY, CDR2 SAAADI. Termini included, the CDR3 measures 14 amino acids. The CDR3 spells CASSESASGGASTV.

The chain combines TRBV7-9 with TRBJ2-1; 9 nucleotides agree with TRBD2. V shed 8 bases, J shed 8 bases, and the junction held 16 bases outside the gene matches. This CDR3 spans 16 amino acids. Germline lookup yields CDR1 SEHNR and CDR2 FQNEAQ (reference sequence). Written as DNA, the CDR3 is TGTGCCAGCTGCAGTCAAAGAAGCGGGGGGAGGGATGAGCAGTTCTTC. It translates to CASCSQRSGGRDEQFF.

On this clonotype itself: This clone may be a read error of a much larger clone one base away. CDR3: CASSLDGPGNTEAFF. DNA of the CDR3: TGTGCCAGCAGCTTGGACGGGCCAGGGAACACTGAAGCTTTCTTT. The gene calls are TRBV5-4 and TRBJ1-1; no clear D. V lost 0 bases, J lost 1 base, and 10 bases lay in between. CDR1 is SGHNT, CDR2 YYREEE, per germline (reference sequence). The CDR3 is 15 residues long.